This TCR beta chain was identified during a study of blood T cell repertoires in COVID-19. Study-wide context: The study drew acute and convalescent COVID-19 samples from the United States, Italy and Spain. Sources were T cells, B-cell-depleted T cells, or PBMCs; the material itself was cDNA or gDNA.

Per the original methods: Amplification from reference gene primers served as the basis for estimated nucleated cell counts. TCRdb's copy holds only in-frame clones and misses some; the assay was immunoSEQ multiplex PCR. V and J calls plus clone size are reproduced from that table; the DNA served to infer D and trimming. The sample yields 110,000 to 150,000 clones, just over 85% seen once. V was cut by 1 base and J by 5 bases, with 11 bases left in between. CDR1 and CDR2 from the germline V gene are MGHRA and YSYEKL. The CDR3 sequence is 14 residues long. The receptor's source is a woman in her sixties with acute or convalescent COVID-19. Sequencing input: peripheral blood. The rearrangement uses TRBV4-1 and TRBJ1-1; possible D gene TRBD1, 6 bases. CDR3 residues: CASSQAGVLTEAFF. CDR3 sequence (DNA): TGCGCCAGCAGCCAAGCAGGGGTTTTGACTGAAGCTTTCTTT.